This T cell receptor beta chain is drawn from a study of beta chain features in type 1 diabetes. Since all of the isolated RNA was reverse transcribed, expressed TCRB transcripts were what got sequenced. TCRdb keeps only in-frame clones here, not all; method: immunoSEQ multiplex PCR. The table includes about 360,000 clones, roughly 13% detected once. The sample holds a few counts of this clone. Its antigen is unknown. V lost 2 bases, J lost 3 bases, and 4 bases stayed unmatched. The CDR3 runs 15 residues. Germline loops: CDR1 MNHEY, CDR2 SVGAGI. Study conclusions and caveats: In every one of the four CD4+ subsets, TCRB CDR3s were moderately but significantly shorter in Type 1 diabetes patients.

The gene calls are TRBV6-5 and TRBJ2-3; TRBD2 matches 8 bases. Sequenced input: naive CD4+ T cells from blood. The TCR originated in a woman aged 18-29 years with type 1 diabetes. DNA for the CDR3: TGTGCCAGCAGTTACGGCGGGGGGCCAACAGATACGCAGTATTTT. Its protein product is CASSYGGGPTDTQYF.